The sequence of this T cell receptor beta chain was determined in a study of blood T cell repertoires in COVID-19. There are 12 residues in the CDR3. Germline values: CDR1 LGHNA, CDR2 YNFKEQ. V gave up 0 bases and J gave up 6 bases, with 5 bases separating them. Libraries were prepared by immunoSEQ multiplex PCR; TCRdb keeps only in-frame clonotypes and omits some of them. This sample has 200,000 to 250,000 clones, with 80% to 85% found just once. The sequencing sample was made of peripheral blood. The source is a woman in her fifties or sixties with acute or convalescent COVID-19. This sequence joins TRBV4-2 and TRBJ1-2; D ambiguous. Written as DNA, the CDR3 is TGTGCCAGCAGCCAAGATAATAATGGCTACACCTTC. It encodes CASSQDNNGYTF.